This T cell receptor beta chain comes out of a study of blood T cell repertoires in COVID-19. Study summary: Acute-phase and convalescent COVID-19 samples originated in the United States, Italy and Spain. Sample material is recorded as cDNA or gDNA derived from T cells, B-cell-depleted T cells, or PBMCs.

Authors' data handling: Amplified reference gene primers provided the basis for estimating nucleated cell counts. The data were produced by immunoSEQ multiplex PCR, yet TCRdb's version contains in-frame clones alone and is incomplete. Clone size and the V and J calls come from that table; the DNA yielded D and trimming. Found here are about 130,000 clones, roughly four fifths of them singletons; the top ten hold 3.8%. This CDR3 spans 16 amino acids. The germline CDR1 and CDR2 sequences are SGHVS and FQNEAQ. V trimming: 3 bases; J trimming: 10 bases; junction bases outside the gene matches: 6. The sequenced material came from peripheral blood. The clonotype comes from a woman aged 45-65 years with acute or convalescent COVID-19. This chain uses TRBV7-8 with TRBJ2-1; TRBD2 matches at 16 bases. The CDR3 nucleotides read TGTGCCAGCAGCTTTATTTCGGGACTAGCGGGGGGGGAGCAGTTCTTC. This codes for CASSFISGLAGGEQFF.